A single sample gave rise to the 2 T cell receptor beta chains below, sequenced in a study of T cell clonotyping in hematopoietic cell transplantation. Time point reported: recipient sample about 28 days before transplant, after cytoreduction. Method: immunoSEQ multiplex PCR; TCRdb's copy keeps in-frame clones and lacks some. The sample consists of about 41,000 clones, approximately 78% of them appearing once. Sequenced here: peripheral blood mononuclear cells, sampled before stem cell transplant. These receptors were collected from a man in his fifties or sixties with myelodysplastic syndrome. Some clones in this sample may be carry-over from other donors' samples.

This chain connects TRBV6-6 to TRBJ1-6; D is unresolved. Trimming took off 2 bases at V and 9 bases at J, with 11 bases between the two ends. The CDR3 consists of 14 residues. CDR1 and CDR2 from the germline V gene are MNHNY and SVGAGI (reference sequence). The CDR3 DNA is TGTGCCAGCAGTTACCCAATTGACGGTTCACCCCTCCACTTT. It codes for CASSYPIDGSPLHF.

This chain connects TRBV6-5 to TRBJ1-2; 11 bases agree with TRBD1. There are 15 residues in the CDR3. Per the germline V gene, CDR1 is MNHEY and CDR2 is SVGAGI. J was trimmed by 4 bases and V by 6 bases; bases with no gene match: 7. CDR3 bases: TGTGCCAGCAGCTTTGGACAGGGGGCCCTCTATGGCTACACCTTC. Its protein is CASSFGQGALYGYTF.